This passage covers 3 T cell receptor beta chains from one sample sequenced in a study of cytomegalovirus exposure and HLA in healthy donors. Primers: 60 Vbeta forward and 13 Jbeta reverse. Assay used: immunoSEQ multiplex PCR; TCRdb lists only in-frame clones, some missing. Of 80,000 or so clones listed, approximately 67% are singletons. The sequencing input was PBMCs. Every receptor here comes from a male donor in good health and CMV-seropositive.

V usage is TRBV9 and J usage is TRBJ2-1, with D possibly being TRBD1 (6 bases). The length of the CDR3 is 18 residues. Germline V lookup: CDR1 SGDLS, CDR2 YYNGEE. The V end lost 4 bases, the J end lost 1 base, and 21 bases lay between the germline ends. DNA of the CDR3: TGTGCCAGCAGCCCTCATAGTCCGGCTCAGGGGTCCTACAATGAGCAGTTCTTC. It codes for CASSPHSPAQGSYNEQFF.

The rearrangement links TRBV28 to TRBJ2-1; 13 nucleotides agree with TRBD2. Germline CDR1 MDHEN, CDR2 SYDVKM. The junction had 3 bases not matched to a gene; V was cut back by 4 bases and J by 6 bases. CDR3 length: 15 residues. CDR3 loop: CASSSGTSGINEQFF. CDR3 DNA: TGTGCCAGCAGTTCCGGGACTAGCGGGATCAATGAGCAGTTCTTC.

V is TRBV30 and J is TRBJ2-2; 9 nucleotides align to TRBD1. Germline lookup yields CDR1 GTSNPN and CDR2 SVGIG (reference sequence). The CDR3 covers 17 residues. V was pared by 3 bases and J by 1 base, with 9 bases of the junction left unmatched. CDR3 in amino acids: CAWSDRGIRGNTGELFF. CDR3 DNA: TGTGCCTGGAGCGACAGGGGGATAAGAGGGAACACCGGGGAGCTGTTTTTT.